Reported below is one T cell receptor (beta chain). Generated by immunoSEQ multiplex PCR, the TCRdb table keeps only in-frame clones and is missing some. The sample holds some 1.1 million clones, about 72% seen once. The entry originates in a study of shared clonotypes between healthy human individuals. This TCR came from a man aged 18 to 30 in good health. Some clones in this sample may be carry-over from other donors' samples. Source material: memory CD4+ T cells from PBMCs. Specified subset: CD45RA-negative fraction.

The CDR3 reads CASSPGRAGSTEAFF. The CDR3 bases are TGCGCCAGCAGCCCTGGGAGGGCAGGCTCCACTGAAGCTTTCTTT. The chain joins TRBV5-1 to TRBJ1-1, with no clear D. V was shortened by 4 bases and J by 4 bases, with 17 bases between the two germline ends. Germline-derived CDR1 and CDR2 are SGHRS and YFSETQ. The CDR3 extends over 15 amino acids.